Below, 15 T cell receptor beta chains from the same sample are listed, as sequenced in a study of T-cell reconstitution after alpha-beta-depleted transplantation in children. Unique molecular identifiers were built into the TCRbeta library. Via MiXCR, TCRdb re-called the PCR reads, giving one row per CDR3 protein. Here the sample spans 450,000 to 600,000 distinct CDR3 sequences, 18% being singletons. The sequences come from PBMCs from the stem cell graft donor, collected from the stem cell graft. Receptor source: a human donor who donated a stem cell graft to a child with acute lymphoblastic leukemia.

V and J are TRBV4-1 and TRBJ2-7; 8 nucleotides line up with TRBD2. The CDR3 consists of 16 residues. The V and J ends lost 1 base and 2 bases, in that order; junction bases with no gene match: 7. The germline V gene encodes CDR1 MGHRA and CDR2 YSYEKL. CDR3 region: CASSQGNRGGAYEQYF. CDR3 nucleotide sequence: TGCGCCAGCAGCCAAGGTAACCGGGGGGGAGCCTACGAGCAGTACTTC.

This chain joins TRBV7-9 and TRBJ2-7; 7 bases are a match to TRBD1. The CDR3 covers 12 residues. Germline CDR1 and CDR2: SEHNR and FQNEAQ (reference sequence). Unmatched junction bases numbered 6, after V lost 6 bases and J lost 7 bases. Here the CDR3 DNA reads TGTGCCAGCAGTTTTACAGGGGAGGAGCAGTACTTC. This sequence encodes CASSFTGEEQYF. The variable domain in full, with the rest retrieved from reference TRBV7-9 and TRBJ2-7, is DTGVSQNPRHKITKRGQNVTFRCDPISEHNRLYWYRQTLGQGPEFLTYFQNEAQLEKSRLLSDRFSAERPKGSFSTLEIQRTEQGDSAMYLCASSFTGEEQYFGPGTRLTVT.

This clonotype has more than one count but fewer than ten. The DNA of the CDR3 is TGTGCCAGCAGTCCTCACAATCAGCCCCAGCATTTT. Translated: CASSPHNQPQHF. This chain uses TRBV27 with TRBJ1-5; D remains ambiguous. V lost 5 bases and J lost 3, with 5 bases in between. The CDR3 has 12 amino acids. Germline loops: CDR1 MNHEY, CDR2 SMNVEV (reference sequence).

In this sample, this clonotype turned up a few times. The CDR3, as DNA: TGCGCCAGCAGCCCCTCTCCGGGACAGGGGGACGGGGAGCTGTTTTTT. Amino acid sequence: CASSPSPGQGDGELFF. The rearrangement uses TRBV5-1 and TRBJ2-2, with TRBD1 matching 11 bases. The CDR3 loop spans 16 amino acids. Germline trimming cut 4 bases from V and 7 bases from J; bases unmatched to any gene: 9. CDR1 SGHRS and CDR2 YFSETQ come from the germline V gene.

This clonotype was recorded a few times. The chain is built from TRBV5-1 and TRBJ2-7, with 7 bases matching TRBD2. This CDR3 is 15 amino acids long. V trimming: 7 bases; J trimming: 5 bases; junction bases outside the gene matches: 15. Germline assignment: CDR1 SGHRS and CDR2 YFSETQ. The chain's CDR3 is CASRGLVESRDEQYF. The CDR3 DNA is TGCGCCAGCCGCGGACTAGTCGAGTCTAGGGACGAGCAGTACTTC.

This rearrangement joins TRBV5-5 to TRBJ2-5; 7 nucleotides line up with TRBD2. The CDR3 is 15 amino acids. Per the germline V gene, CDR1 is SGHKS and CDR2 is YYEKEE (reference sequence). The junction had 8 bases not matched to a gene; V was cut back by 4 bases and J by 2 bases. The CDR3 DNA sequence: TGTGCCAGCAGCGGTCCGGGACTATATCAAGAGACCCAGTACTTC. It encodes CASSGPGLYQETQYF.

This clonotype appeared a few times. V and J are TRBV20-1 and TRBJ2-1; D ambiguous. The CDR3 has 13 amino acids. From germline, CDR1 is DFQATT and CDR2 SNEGSKA (reference sequence). Here the CDR3 DNA reads TGCAGCGGCGGACCAGCCCCCCACAATGAGCAGTTCTTC. Protein product: CSGGPAPHNEQFF.

This clonotype was counted between two and nine times. The rearrangement joins TRBV12-3 or TRBV12-4 to TRBJ2-7, with 7 bases aligning to TRBD2. The CDR3 loop spans 14 amino acids. Unmatched junction bases numbered 7, after V lost 5 bases and J lost 3 bases. CDR3 sequence: CASSPSGTFYEQYF. DNA of the CDR3: TGTGCCAGCAGTCCTAGCGGTACTTTCTACGAGCAGTACTTC.

This clonotype was seen a handful of times. V and J are TRBV20-1 and TRBJ2-1; unclear D gene. Trimming took 5 bases from V and 1 from J, leaving 15 bases between them. Germline CDR1 and CDR2: DFQATT and SNEGSKA (reference sequence). The CDR3 covers 15 residues. CDR3 amino acids: CSAPGPPRSYNEQFF. CDR3 coding DNA: TGCAGTGCTCCCGGGCCCCCGCGGTCCTACAATGAGCAGTTCTTC.

The J gene is TRBJ2-1, the V gene TRBV10-2; D call uncertain. This CDR3 region has 13 residues. Germline V gene data show CDR1 as WSHSY and CDR2 as SAAADI. The V end was cut by 0 bases, the J end by 6 bases, with 6 bases between. CDR3 residues: CASSESTFNEQFF. CDR3 coding DNA: TGCGCCAGCAGTGAGTCGACTTTCAATGAGCAGTTCTTC.

About this clonotype itself: One base away lies a much larger clone, so this may be a sequencing read error. The conserved phenylalanine or tryptophan is not found at the CDR3 terminus, so this likely reflects a read error. The chain carries TRBV7-9 and TRBJ2-1, with TRBD2 matching 10 bases. The CDR3 totals 16 residues. The trim removed 5 bases at V and 2 bases at J, leaving 6 bases unmatched. The germline V gene encodes CDR1 SEHNR and CDR2 FQNEAQ (reference sequence). The CDR3 sequence is CASSPQREGPYNEQFS. The DNA of the CDR3 is TGTGCCAGCAGCCCCCAGCGGGAGGGACCCTACAATGAGCAGTTCTCC.

This chain joins TRBV5-1 and TRBJ2-1, with D uncertain. Germline V gene data show CDR1 as SGHRS and CDR2 as YFSETQ. Trimming took off 0 bases at V and 5 bases at J, with 15 bases between the two ends. CDR3 length: 16 amino acids. This CDR3 reads CASSLAGLRGDNEQFF. DNA of the CDR3: TGCGCCAGCAGCTTGGCCGGCCTTCGTGGGGACAATGAGCAGTTCTTC.

This clonotype was found a few times. This chain joins TRBV5-1 and TRBJ2-7, with D tentatively TRBD2 (6 bases). V was cut by 0 bases and J by 5 bases, with 15 bases left in between. CDR1 is SGHRS, CDR2 YFSETQ, per germline. The CDR3 extends over 15 amino acids. In DNA, the CDR3 is TGCGCCAGCAGCTTGGTCGGGAGTAGGCAAAACGAGCAGTACTTC. This sequence encodes CASSLVGSRQNEQYF.

This clonotype came up a few times. V is TRBV5-1 and J is TRBJ2-2; TRBD2 agrees at 13 bases. Germline loops: CDR1 SGHRS, CDR2 YFSETQ. The CDR3 consists of 17 residues. The V and J ends lost 5 bases and 0 bases, in that order; junction bases with no gene match: 4. The CDR3 is CASRWTSGSPNTGELFF. The CDR3 nucleotides are TGCGCCAGCAGATGGACTAGCGGGAGCCCGAACACCGGGGAGCTGTTTTTT.

This clonotype occurred many times. This sequence joins TRBV6-5 and TRBJ1-1; D unclear. V lost 2 bases and J 1 base, leaving 5 bases between the germline ends. Germline CDR1 reads MNHEY; CDR2 reads SVGAGI. The CDR3 totals 13 residues. CDR3 in DNA: TGTGCCAGCAGTTACCCAGGGAACACTGAAGCTTTCTTT. Its protein product is CASSYPGNTEAFF.